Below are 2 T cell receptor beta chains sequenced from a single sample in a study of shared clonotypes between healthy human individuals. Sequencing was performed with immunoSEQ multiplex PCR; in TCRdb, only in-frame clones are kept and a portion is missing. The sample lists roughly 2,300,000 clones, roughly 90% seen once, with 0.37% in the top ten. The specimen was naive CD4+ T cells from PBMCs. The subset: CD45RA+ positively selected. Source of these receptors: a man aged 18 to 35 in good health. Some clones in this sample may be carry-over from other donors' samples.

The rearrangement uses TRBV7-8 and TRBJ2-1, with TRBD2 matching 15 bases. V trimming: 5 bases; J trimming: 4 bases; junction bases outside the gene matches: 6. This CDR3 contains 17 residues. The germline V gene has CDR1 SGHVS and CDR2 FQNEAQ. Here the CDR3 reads CASSVGTSGRTYNEQFF. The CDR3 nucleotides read TGTGCCAGCAGCGTCGGGACTAGCGGGAGGACGTACAATGAGCAGTTCTTC.

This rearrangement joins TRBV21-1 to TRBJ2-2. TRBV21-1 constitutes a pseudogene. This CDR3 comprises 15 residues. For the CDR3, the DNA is TGTGCCCCGTTGCAGTTACTCTTTAACACCGGGGAGCTGTTTTTT. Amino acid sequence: CAPLQLLFNTGELFF.